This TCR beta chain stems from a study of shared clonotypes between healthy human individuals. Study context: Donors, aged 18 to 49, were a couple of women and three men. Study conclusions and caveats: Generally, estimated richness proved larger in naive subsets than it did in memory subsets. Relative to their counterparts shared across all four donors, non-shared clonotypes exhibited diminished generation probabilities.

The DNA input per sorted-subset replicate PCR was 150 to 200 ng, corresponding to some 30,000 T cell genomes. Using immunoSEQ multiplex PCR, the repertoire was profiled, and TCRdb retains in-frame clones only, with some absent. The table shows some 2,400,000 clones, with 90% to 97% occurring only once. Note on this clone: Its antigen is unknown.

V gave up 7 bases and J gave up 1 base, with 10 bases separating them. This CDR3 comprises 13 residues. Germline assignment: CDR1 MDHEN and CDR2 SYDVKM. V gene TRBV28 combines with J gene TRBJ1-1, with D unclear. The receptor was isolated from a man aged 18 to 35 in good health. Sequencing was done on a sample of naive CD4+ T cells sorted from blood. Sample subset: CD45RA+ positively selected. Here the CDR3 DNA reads TGTGCCAGCACCTTAGAAGGGAACACTGAAGCTTTCTTT. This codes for CASTLEGNTEAFF.